This entry is about one TCR beta chain. Its antigen is undetermined. The data belong to a study of PD-1 blockade in classical Hodgkin lymphoma. Study-wide background: Administration of nivolumab to patients was at 3 mg/kg intravenously every 2 weeks. Study observations and caveats: Lower baseline TCR diversity was reported for newly diagnosed patients than for healthy donors.

This table comes from immunoSEQ multiplex PCR, and its TCRdb copy is limited to in-frame clones, with some not included. The table has about 7,600 clones, about 84% seen once. Described time point: cycle 4 day 1 (C4D1), after 5 to 7 weeks of nivolumab. Autologous stem cell transplantation was followed by relapse in every patient, and brentuximab vedotin exposure varied. With 4 bases clipped from V and 1 base from J, the junction kept 20 bases outside the gene matches. The CDR3 extends over 20 amino acids. In germline, CDR1 is SNHLY, CDR2 FYNNEI. This clonotype originated in a human donor with classical Hodgkin lymphoma. This material consisted of peripheral blood mononuclear cells (PBMCs), taken before the fourth cycle of nivolumab. V usage is TRBV2 and J usage is TRBJ2-3; TRBD1 aligns across 7 bases. The CDR3, as DNA: TGTGCCAGCAGTGCAGCACAGGGGAGCTTCTGGTCTAATCGCACAGATACGCAGTATTTT. This codes for CASSAAQGSFWSNRTDTQYF.